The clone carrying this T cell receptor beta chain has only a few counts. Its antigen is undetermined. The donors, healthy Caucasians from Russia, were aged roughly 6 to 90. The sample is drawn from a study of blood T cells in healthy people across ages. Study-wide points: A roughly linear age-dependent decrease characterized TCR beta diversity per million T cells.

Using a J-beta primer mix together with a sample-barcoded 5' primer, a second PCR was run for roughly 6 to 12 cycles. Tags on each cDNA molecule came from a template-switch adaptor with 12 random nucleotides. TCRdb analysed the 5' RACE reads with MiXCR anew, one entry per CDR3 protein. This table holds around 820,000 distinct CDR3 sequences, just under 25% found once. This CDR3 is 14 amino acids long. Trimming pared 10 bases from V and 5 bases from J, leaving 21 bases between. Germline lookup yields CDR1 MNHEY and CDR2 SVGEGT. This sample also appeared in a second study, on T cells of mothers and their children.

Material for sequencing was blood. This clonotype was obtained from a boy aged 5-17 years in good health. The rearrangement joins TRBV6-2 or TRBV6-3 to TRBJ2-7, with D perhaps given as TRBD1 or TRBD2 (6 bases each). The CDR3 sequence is CATYTPEGGDEQYF. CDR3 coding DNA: TGTGCCACCTATACCCCAGAGGGGGGTGACGAGCAGTACTTC.